This entry concerns a single TCR beta chain. No antigen is known for it. Stated treatment: roughly ten-day PBMC culture with coronavirus spike peptide pools or control peptides (ViraFEST assay). Cultured CD4+ T-cell DNA underwent Oncomine TCR Beta short-read sequencing. Genomic DNA from cultured CD4+ T cells was extracted. Using its own MiXCR run on the PCR reads, TCRdb lists one record per CDR3 protein. The sample has more than 15,000 distinct CDR3 sequences; 55% are singletons. This entry is derived from a study of vaccination and CD4 T cells after COVID-19. Germline V lookup: CDR1 SGHAT, CDR2 FQNNGV. The CDR3 is 14 amino acids. The V segment lost 2 bases and the J segment 8 bases; nucleotides outside the gene matches: 8.

V and J are TRBV11-2 and TRBJ2-7; 8 bases map to TRBD2. This TCR derives from a human donor who had recovered from COVID-19. The sequencing input was CD4+ T cells from blood, cultured in vitro. The CDR3 DNA is TGTGCCAGCAGCTTAATGGGGACTAGTCAACAGCAGTACTTC. It is translated as CASSLMGTSQQQYF.